The 16 T cell receptor beta chains in this list originate from one sample, sequenced in a study of cytomegalovirus exposure and HLA in healthy donors. The PCR used 60 Vbeta and 13 Jbeta primers. The protocol was immunoSEQ multiplex PCR, while the TCRdb copy is restricted to in-frame clones and leaves out a portion. Among about 83,000 clones listed, 81% were seen once. What was sequenced was PBMCs. The receptors come from a woman aged 30 to 39 in good health and CMV-seronegative.

The chain joins TRBV21-1 to TRBJ2-7; TRBD2, the table's D call, lacks a check against the DNA. TRBV21-1 is labeled a pseudogene. CDR3 length: 21 residues. In DNA form, the CDR3 reads TGTGCCAGCAGCGTCTGCCCGCCTAATAGAGATCGGGGTGCCCCCATCTACGAGCAGTACTTC. Amino acid sequence: CASSVCPPNRDRGAPIYEQYF.

In this sample, this clone turned up a few times. The chain carries TRBV9 and TRBJ2-2; a weak D match, TRBD1 (6 bases). This CDR3 contains 15 residues. V was pared by 4 bases and J by 2 bases, with 12 bases between. CDR1 and CDR2 from the germline V gene are SGDLS and YYNGEE. This CDR3 is CASSLGQINTGELFF. The CDR3 DNA sequence: TGTGCCAGCAGCCTAGGACAGATAAACACCGGGGAGCTGTTTTTT.

V gene TRBV7-6 combines with J gene TRBJ2-7, with D unresolved. Germline CDR1 and CDR2: SGHVS and FNYEAQ. The V gene lost 0 bases and the J gene lost 5 bases, with 11 bases spanning the gap. This CDR3 contains 14 residues. This chain's CDR3 is CASSLAPASDEQYF. The CDR3 bases are TGTGCCAGCAGCTTAGCGCCCGCGAGCGACGAGCAGTACTTC.

The CDR3, as DNA: TGTGCCAGCAGCCCCCAGGATACTGGGGAGCAGTTCTTC. It specifies CASSPQDTGEQFF. The chain uses TRBV9 and TRBJ2-1; D is unclear. The V end lost 4 bases, the J end lost 10 bases, and 15 bases lay between the germline ends. The CDR3 length is 13 residues. Germline lookup yields CDR1 SGDLS and CDR2 YYNGEE.

In its sample, this clone was seen once. The CDR3 DNA sequence: TGTGCCAGCAGCTTATCGGGGTCCGTGCCCCAGCATTTT. Protein sequence: CASSLSGSVPQHF. The chain is built from TRBV7-2 and TRBJ1-5, with no clear D. This CDR3 region has 13 residues. The V end lost 2 bases, the J end lost 9 bases, and 11 bases lay between the germline ends. CDR1 and CDR2 (germline): SGHTA, FQGNSA. Supplemented by reference TRBV7-2 and TRBJ1-5, the full variable domain reads GAGVSQSPSNKVTEKGKDVELRCDPISGHTALYWYRQSLGQGLEFLIYFQGNSAPDKSGLPSDRFSAERTGGSVSTLTIQRTQQEDSAVYLCASSLSGSVPQHFGDGTRLSIL.

This sequence joins TRBV6-1 and TRBJ1-2, with 12 bases that match TRBD1. CDR3 length: 16 amino acids. J gave up 8 bases and V 2 bases, and 9 bases lay outside the gene matches. CDR1 and CDR2 from the germline V gene are MNHNS and SASEGT. For the CDR3, the DNA is TGTGCCAGCAGTGAACGACCGGGACAGGGGGCGCTGGGCTACACCTTC. Translated, it gives CASSERPGQGALGYTF.

V gene TRBV7-2 combines with J gene TRBJ2-2, with TRBD2 identical over 8 bases. The CDR3 consists of 14 residues. V lost 5 bases, J lost 4 bases, and 3 bases stayed unmatched. Germline V gene sequence: CDR1 SGHTA, CDR2 FQGNSA. CDR3 protein: CASSPGGGTGELFF. The DNA for the CDR3 is TGTGCCAGCAGCCCGGGGGGGGGCACCGGGGAGCTGTTTTTT.

The chain combines TRBV18 with TRBJ2-2; D unclear. The ends were cut back, 3 bases at V and 3 bases at J, with 11 bases in the middle. This CDR3 comprises 15 residues. Germline CDR1 reads KGHSH; CDR2 reads LQKENI. CDR3 nucleotide sequence: TGTGCCAGCTCACCTGCGGCTTCTTACACCGGGGAGCTGTTTTTT. It yields the protein CASSPAASYTGELFF.

The CDR3 sequence: CASSLVGLAGGTGELFF. In DNA, the CDR3 is TGTGCCAGCAGCTTAGTCGGACTAGCGGGAGGCACCGGGGAGCTGTTTTTT. This sequence joins TRBV7-2 and TRBJ2-2, with TRBD2 matching 14 bases. V dropped 1 base and J dropped 4; count of bases not matched to a gene: 2. Germline CDR1 SGHTA, CDR2 FQGNSA. This CDR3 has 17 amino acids.

This rearrangement joins TRBV29-1 to TRBJ2-3; unclear D gene. Trimming cost V 7 bases and J 1 base, with 12 bases left between them. The CDR3 has 13 amino acids. Germline V lookup: CDR1 SQVTM, CDR2 ANQGSEA. The CDR3 sequence is CSGTSAGTDTQYF. CDR3 DNA sequence: TGCAGCGGTACCTCGGCGGGCACAGATACGCAGTATTTT.

The chain employs TRBV28 and TRBJ1-5, with a possible D match to TRBD1 (6 bases). This CDR3 contains 16 residues. The germline V and J ends were trimmed by 6 bases and 2 bases, with 17 bases remaining between them. The germline V gene encodes CDR1 MDHEN and CDR2 SYDVKM. The CDR3 DNA is TGTGCCAGCAGCTATACCACGGGACACGGCAATCAGCCCCAGCATTTT. Its protein product is CASSYTTGHGNQPQHF.

The rearrangement uses TRBV7-2 and TRBJ1-6, with 11 bases matching TRBD1. Germline values: CDR1 SGHTA, CDR2 FQGNSA. Trimming removed 0 bases from V and 10 bases from J; junction bases left unmatched: 5. The CDR3 is 16 residues long. This chain's CDR3 is CASSLAGTGGGSPLHF. CDR3 nucleotide sequence: TGTGCCAGCAGCTTAGCTGGGACAGGGGGAGGATCACCCCTCCACTTT.

This clone appeared a single time. The CDR3: CASSLGQGREETQYF. In nucleotides, the CDR3 is TGTGCCAGCAGCTTGGGCCAGGGTAGGGAAGAGACCCAGTACTTC. This sequence joins TRBV5-8 and TRBJ2-5; tentatively, D is TRBD1 (5 bases). In germline, CDR1 is SGHTS, CDR2 YDEGEE. The CDR3 runs 15 residues. V dropped 0 bases and J dropped 3 bases, with 12 bases sitting between them.

This clone appeared once. The J gene is TRBJ1-5, the V gene TRBV7-2; maybe TRBD1 (6 bases). Germline loops: CDR1 SGHTA, CDR2 FQGNSA. The V gene lost 8 bases and the J gene lost 4 bases, with 12 bases spanning the gap. The CDR3 is made up of 13 amino acids. The CDR3 coding sequence is TGTGCCAGCTCACAGGGTAATAATCAGCCCCAGCATTTT. Translation: CASSQGNNQPQHF.

The chain is built from TRBV30 and TRBJ1-1; D gene unclear. There are 11 residues in the CDR3. Germline CDR1 is GTSNPN and CDR2 is SVGIG (reference sequence). Trimming removed 1 base at V and 10 bases at J, with 10 bases between. CDR3 residues: CAWSGTTPAFF. The CDR3 nucleotides read TGTGCCTGGAGTGGCACTACTCCAGCTTTCTTT. Using reference TRBV30 and TRBJ1-1 for the parts outside the CDR3, the full variable domain is SQTIHQWPATLVQPVGSPLSLECTVEGTSNPNLYWYRQAAGRGLQLLFYSVGIGQISSEVPQNLSASRPQDRQFILSSKKLLLSDSGFYLCAWSGTTPAFFGQGTRLTVV.

The chain uses TRBV9 and TRBJ1-1; D is unresolved. Trimming pared 3 bases from V and 2 bases from J, leaving 14 bases between. Germline V gives CDR1 SGDLS, CDR2 YYNGEE. The CDR3 spans 15 residues. The CDR3 nucleotides read TGTGCCAGCAGCGCCGCTAGTAGCCCTAACACTGAAGCTTTCTTT. As protein: CASSAASSPNTEAFF.